Below, 23 T cell receptor beta chains from the same sample are listed, as sequenced in a study of control samples from healthy donors and cancer patients. TCRdb keeps only in-frame clones here, not all; method: immunoSEQ multiplex PCR. The data hold fewer than 20,000 clones, with 85% to 90% observed a single time. Sequencing used PBMCs. These TCRs come from a man aged 55 to 70 with head and neck cancer.

The chain employs TRBV29-1 and TRBJ1-1; D not certain. CDR3 length equals 12 residues. Trimming cost V 5 bases and J 0 bases, with 7 bases left between them. The germline gives CDR1 SQVTM, CDR2 ANQGSEA. The CDR3 protein is CSVRQMNTEAFF. The DNA for the CDR3 is TGCAGCGTTCGGCAGATGAACACTGAAGCTTTCTTT.

This clone has a single count. The chain uses TRBV3-1 (or the pseudogene TRBV3-2) and TRBJ1-2, with D tentatively TRBD1 (6 bases). Trimming cost V 4 bases and J 4 bases, with 10 bases left between them. The length of the CDR3 is 13 residues. CDR1 and CDR2 (germline): LGHDT, YNNKEL (reference sequence). CDR3 sequence: CASSLRGGYGYTF. CDR3 in DNA: TGTGCCAGCAGCCTAAGGGGGGGCTATGGCTACACCTTC.

This clone was found once. The chain combines TRBV5-1 with TRBJ2-3; TRBD1 might be the D (5 bases). This CDR3 spans 15 amino acids. CDR1 and CDR2 from the germline V gene are SGHRS and YFSETQ. The V gene lost 0 bases and the J gene lost 4 bases, with 12 bases spanning the gap. This chain's CDR3 is CASSLEPGLADTQYF. CDR3 bases: TGCGCCAGCAGCTTGGAGCCAGGGCTCGCAGATACGCAGTATTTT.

V is TRBV5-1 and J is TRBJ2-1, with D unclear. V lost 1 base, J lost 2 bases, and 16 bases lay in between. Germline values: CDR1 SGHRS, CDR2 YFSETQ. CDR3 length equals 17 residues. The CDR3 DNA follows: TGCGCCAGCAGCTTGTCTCGAGTAGAACTTACCTACAATGAGCAGTTCTTC. It yields the protein CASSLSRVELTYNEQFF.

The chain couples TRBV11-1 to TRBJ1-5; no definite D call. With 5 bases removed from V and 3 bases from J, the gap between germline ends came to 5 bases. The CDR3 spans 12 residues. Germline values: CDR1 SGHAT, CDR2 FQDESV (reference sequence). The DNA of the CDR3 is TGTGCCAGCAGCCCACCCAATCAGCCCCAGCATTTT. Its translation: CASSPPNQPQHF.

The sample holds one count of this clone. V and J are TRBV6-5 and TRBJ2-7; TRBD1 or TRBD2 may be the D gene (5 bases each). V dropped 7 bases and J dropped 0 bases, with 16 bases sitting between them. Per the germline V gene, CDR1 is MNHEY and CDR2 is SVGAGI. The CDR3 runs 15 residues. The CDR3 reads CASTQGRDGSYEQYF. The CDR3, as DNA: TGTGCCAGCACCCAAGGAAGGGACGGCTCCTACGAGCAGTACTTC.

This clone was observed a handful of times. The V call is TRBV19, the J call TRBJ1-1, with TRBD1 matching 9 bases. CDR3 length equals 17 residues. Germline V gives CDR1 LNHDA, CDR2 SQIVND (reference sequence). With 6 bases clipped from V and 12 bases from J, the junction kept 23 bases outside the gene matches. CDR3 region: CASSTTRGTGLVWSPFF. CDR3 bases: TGTGCCAGTAGCACCACCCGGGGGACAGGGCTTGTCTGGAGCCCTTTCTTT. Full variable domain (rest looked up from reference TRBV19 and TRBJ1-1): DGGITQSPKYLFRKEGQNVTLSCEQNLNHDAMYWYRQDPGQGLRLIYYSQIVNDFQKGDIAEGYSVSREKKESFPLTVTSAQKNPTAFYLCASSTTRGTGLVWSPFFGQGTRLTVV.

This clone has only one observation. The rearrangement links TRBV2 to TRBJ2-7; 7 nucleotides line up with TRBD1. With V trimmed by 6 bases and J by 2 bases, 7 bases remained unmatched. This CDR3 has 14 amino acids. Germline CDR1 is SNHLY and CDR2 is FYNNEI. CDR3 in amino acids: CASRQRQGPYEQYF. For the CDR3, the DNA is TGTGCCAGCAGACAGAGACAGGGCCCCTACGAGCAGTACTTC.

This chain connects TRBV5-4 to TRBJ2-3; D tentatively fits TRBD1 or TRBD2 (5 bases each). This CDR3 has 17 amino acids. Trimming stripped 4 bases from V and 2 bases from J, with 20 bases between. Germline CDR1 is SGHNT and CDR2 is YYREEE (reference sequence). The CDR3 DNA reads TGTGCCAGCAGCCCCAGGGCCCTACGGGGCTCCACAGATACGCAGTATTTT. It yields the protein CASSPRALRGSTDTQYF.

This clone came up a few times. The chain joins TRBV7-9 to TRBJ1-2; maybe TRBD1 (6 bases). Between the trimmed V and J ends, which lost 4 bases and 2 bases, there was a span of 11 bases. The CDR3 length is 14 residues. CDR1 and CDR2 from the germline V gene are SEHNR and FQNEAQ (reference sequence). CDR3 bases: TGTGCCAGCAGCTCGGACAGCGCCAACTATGGCTACACCTTC. Translating gives CASSSDSANYGYTF.

This clone qualifies as medium-sized. The V and J genes are TRBV4-1 and TRBJ2-7; 9 bases are a match to TRBD1. Trimming took 5 bases from V and 3 from J; bases not matched to a gene: 8. This CDR3 has 15 residues. Germline values: CDR1 MGHRA, CDR2 YSYEKL. CDR3 region: CASSSRTGVGYEQYF. CDR3 DNA: TGCGCCAGCAGCTCGAGGACAGGGGTGGGCTACGAGCAGTACTTC.

In this sample, this clone turned up once. Written as DNA, the CDR3 is TGTGCCAGCAGCTACGGACAGGGCAATGGCTACACCTTC. Protein sequence: CASSYGQGNGYTF. The chain carries TRBV3-1 (or the pseudogene TRBV3-2) and TRBJ1-2, with TRBD1 identical over 8 bases. The CDR3 totals 13 residues. Germline assignment: CDR1 LGHDT and CDR2 YNNKEL (reference sequence). Trimming at V came to 5 bases and at J to 6 bases, leaving 5 bases not matched to a gene.

This chain joins TRBV4-2 and TRBJ2-7; 7 bases are a match to TRBD2. Germline V gene lookup returns CDR1 LGHNA and CDR2 YNFKEQ. This CDR3 spans 17 amino acids. V was pared by 3 bases and J by 4 bases, with 15 bases of the junction left unmatched. CDR3 DNA: TGTGCCAGCAGCCACTTAGCTAAGGTTCAGCGGGGATACGAGCAGTACTTC. Translated: CASSHLAKVQRGYEQYF.

The chain combines TRBV24-1 with TRBJ2-3, with D perhaps assigned TRBD1 or TRBD2 (6 bases each). CDR3 length: 16 amino acids. V dropped 5 bases and J dropped 0 bases, with 14 bases sitting between them. CDR1 is KGHDR, CDR2 SFDVKD, per germline. The CDR3 DNA sequence: TGTGCCACCAGTGGACAGGAGGGAGATAGCACAGATACGCAGTATTTT. Translated: CATSGQEGDSTDTQYF.

The count of this clone is one. This chain connects TRBV21-1 to TRBJ1-1. TRBV21-1 corresponds to a pseudogene. This CDR3 has 14 amino acids. The CDR3 loop is CASIRRRAGTEAFF. The DNA of the CDR3 is TGTGCCAGCATCCGGAGGAGGGCGGGCACTGAAGCTTTCTTT.

The chain has TRBV28 and TRBJ1-5; no reliable D call. The CDR3 extends over 14 amino acids. CDR1 and CDR2 from the germline V gene are MDHEN and SYDVKM. V gave up 5 bases and J gave up 4 bases, with 12 bases separating them. CDR3 amino acids: CASSLIRGNQPQHF. Here the CDR3 DNA reads TGTGCCAGCAGTCTTATCCGTGGGAATCAGCCCCAGCATTTT.

The rearrangement uses TRBV27 and TRBJ2-7; TRBD2 agrees at 11 bases. CDR1 and CDR2 (germline): MNHEY, SMNVEV (reference sequence). The CDR3 sequence is 15 residues long. V lost 6 bases and J lost 3; bases outside the gene matches: 7. The DNA for the CDR3 is TGTGCCAGCAGGGTGACTAGCGGGGTAGTCTACGAGCAGTACTTC. Amino acid sequence: CASRVTSGVVYEQYF.

The rearrangement links TRBV5-5 to TRBJ1-2; D uncertain. The CDR3 is 14 residues long. V dropped 0 bases and J dropped 4 bases, with 10 bases sitting between them. Germline V gene sequence: CDR1 SGHKS, CDR2 YYEKEE (reference sequence). CDR3 sequence (DNA): TGTGCCAGCAGCTTGGGTGTGGTGAGCTATGGCTACACCTTC. It yields the protein CASSLGVVSYGYTF. Based on the CDR3 plus reference TRBV5-5 and TRBJ1-2, the full variable domain is DAGVTQSPTHLIKTRGQQVTLRCSPISGHKSVSWYQQVLGQGPQFIFQYYEKEERGRGNFPDRFSARQFPNYSSELNVNALLLGDSALYLCASSLGVVSYGYTFGSGTRLTVV.

The chain carries TRBV4-2 and TRBJ1-3; D is unresolved. This CDR3 is built from 14 residues. Trimming removed 1 base from V and 0 bases from J, with 4 bases in between. CDR1 LGHNA and CDR2 YNFKEQ come from the germline V gene. The CDR3 coding sequence is TGTGCCAGCAGCCAAGGCAACTCTGGAAACACCATATATTTT. It translates to CASSQGNSGNTIYF.

V and J are TRBV14 and TRBJ2-5, with 11 positions matching TRBD2. Germline V gene lookup returns CDR1 SGHDN and CDR2 FVKESK. Trimming cost V 2 bases and J 4 bases; bases outside gene matches: 9. This CDR3 region has 17 residues. The CDR3 DNA reads as TGTGCCAGCAGCCAAATGACGCGCCTAGCGGGGGGAGAGACCCAGTACTTC. Its protein is CASSQMTRLAGGETQYF. Full variable domain (remainder filled in from reference TRBV14 and TRBJ2-5): EAGVTQFPSHSVIEKGQTVTLRCDPISGHDNLYWYRRVMGKEIKFLLHFVKESKQDESGMPNNRFLAERTGGTYSTLKVQPAELEDSGVYFCASSQMTRLAGGETQYFGPGTRLLVL.

This sequence joins TRBV24-1 and TRBJ2-1; 8 bases are a match to TRBD1. The V gene end was trimmed by 5 bases and the J gene end by 8 bases; junction bases not matched to a gene: 7. The CDR3 is 14 amino acids. Germline CDR1 is KGHDR and CDR2 is SFDVKD. The CDR3 coding sequence is TGTGCCACCAGTGGCGGACAGGGAATACATGAGCAGTTCTTC. Translating it yields CATSGGQGIHEQFF.

This clone was seen just once. The chain couples TRBV7-9 to TRBJ2-5; D not resolved. This CDR3 comprises 11 residues. Germline CDR1 reads SEHNR; CDR2 reads FQNEAQ (reference sequence). V lost 4 bases to trimming and J lost 11 bases, with 11 bases between them. CDR3 amino acids: CASSWGLEQYF. In nucleotides, the CDR3 is TGTGCCAGCAGCTGGGGTCTGGAGCAGTACTTC.

The chain has TRBV20-1 and TRBJ1-1; D unclear. Germline CDR1 DFQATT, CDR2 SNEGSKA (reference sequence). The V and J ends lost 3 bases and 8 bases respectively, with 7 bases between them. The CDR3 sequence is 10 residues long. CDR3 DNA: TGCAGTGCTAGGAACCAAGAAGCTTTCTTT. Residues: CSARNQEAFF.